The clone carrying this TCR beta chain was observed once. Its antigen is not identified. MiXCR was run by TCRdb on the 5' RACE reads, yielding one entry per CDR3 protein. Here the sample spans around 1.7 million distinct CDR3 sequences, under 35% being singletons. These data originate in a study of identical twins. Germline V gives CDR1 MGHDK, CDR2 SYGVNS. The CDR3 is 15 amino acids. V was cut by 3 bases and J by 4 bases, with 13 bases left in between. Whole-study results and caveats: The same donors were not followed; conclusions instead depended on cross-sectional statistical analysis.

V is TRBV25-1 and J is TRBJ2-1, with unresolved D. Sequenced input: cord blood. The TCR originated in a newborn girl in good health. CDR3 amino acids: CASSDSGLRYNEQFF. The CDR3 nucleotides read TGTGCCAGCAGTGACTCAGGTCTCCGTTACAATGAGCAGTTCTTC.